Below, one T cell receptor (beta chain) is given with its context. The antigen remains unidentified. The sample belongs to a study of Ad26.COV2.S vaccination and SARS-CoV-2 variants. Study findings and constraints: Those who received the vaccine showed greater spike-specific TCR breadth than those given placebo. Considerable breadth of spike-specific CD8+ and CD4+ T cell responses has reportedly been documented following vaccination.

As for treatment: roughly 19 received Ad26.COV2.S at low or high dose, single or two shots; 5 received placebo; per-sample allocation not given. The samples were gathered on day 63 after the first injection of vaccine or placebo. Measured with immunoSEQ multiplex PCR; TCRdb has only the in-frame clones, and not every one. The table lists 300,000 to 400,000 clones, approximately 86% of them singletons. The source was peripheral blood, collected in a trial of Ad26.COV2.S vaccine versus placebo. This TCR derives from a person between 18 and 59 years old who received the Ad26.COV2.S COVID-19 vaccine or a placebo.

The CDR3 spells CATSWAPILFNSPLHF. The CDR3 coding sequence is TGTGCCACCTCTTGGGCTCCGATATTATTTAATTCACCCCTCCACTTT. This chain uses TRBV15 with TRBJ1-6; no clear D gene. The CDR3 runs to 16 residues. Trimming cost V 8 bases and J 6 bases, with 20 bases left between them. CDR1 LNHNV and CDR2 YYDKDF come from the germline V gene (reference sequence).